This T cell receptor (beta chain) was recorded in a study of human T cells and chemical hapten exposure. The wider study: Slight differences in pooled library volume were the main source of varying TCR yields across samples. Study-level findings and limits: With regard to DPC sensitization, TCRs above 1 in 1000 frequency did not change.

The CDR3 length is 19 residues. The germline V gene encodes CDR1 LGHNA and CDR2 YNFKEQ. V dropped 4 bases and J dropped 2; count of bases not matched to a gene: 16. Unfractionated whole blood was the source from which total RNA was extracted. The library gave individual cDNA molecules unique molecular identifiers. TCRdb re-analysed the reads in MiXCR, keeping a single row per CDR3 protein. The data hold about 120,000 distinct CDR3 sequences, with less than 10% observed a single time. This clonotype was recorded many times. What it binds is not known. The chain joins TRBV4-2 to TRBJ2-7; TRBD2 aligns across 11 bases. This clonotype was obtained from a human donor in good health. Some clones in this sample may be carry-over from other donors' samples. The specimen sequenced was whole blood. CDR3 nucleotide sequence: TGTGCCAGCAGCCCAAGGGGACTAGCGGAAACAAACCTACCCTACGAGCAGTACTTC. This codes for CASSPRGLAETNLPYEQYF.